This TCR beta chain originates from a study of blood T cell repertoires in COVID-19. Across the whole study: In each case, the material was cDNA or gDNA derived from T cells, B-cell-depleted T cells, or PBMCs.

The junction had 4 bases not matched to a gene; V was cut back by 4 bases and J by 1 base. Germline V gives CDR1 SGHDT, CDR2 YYEEEE. The CDR3 runs 15 residues. Here immunoSEQ multiplex PCR was the method, and the copy in TCRdb shows in-frame clones only, minus some. This table has 350,000 to 400,000 clones, 85% to 90% appearing once. This rearrangement joins TRBV5-6 to TRBJ1-3; TRBD1 aligns across 8 bases. Input material: peripheral blood. The TCR comes from a man in his late teens or twenties with active or convalescent COVID-19. The CDR3 DNA reads as TGTGCCAGCAGCGGGGACAGGTTTTCTGGAAACACCATATATTTT. Translation gives CASSGDRFSGNTIYF.